The sequence of this T cell receptor beta chain was determined in a study of cytomegalovirus exposure and HLA in healthy donors. Amplification used 60 Vbeta primers and 13 Jbeta primers. This table comes from immunoSEQ multiplex PCR, and its TCRdb copy is limited to in-frame clones, with some not included. The sample contains roughly 140,000 clones, around 77% of which appear only once. Of note for this clone: Relative to the germline gene, one junction end is altered; a read error may explain this.

This sequence originates from a man younger than 40 in good health and CMV-seronegative. Sequencing was done on a sample of PBMCs.

The CDR3 region has the DNA TGTGCCAGTAGTATCGGGATCGGGGACCAGGGGGTCTTC. Translation gives CASSIGIGDQGVF. The chain is built from TRBV19 and TRBJ2-1; 7 bases are a match to TRBD1. CDR3 length equals 13 residues. The germline CDR1 and CDR2 sequences are LNHDA and SQIVND (reference sequence).